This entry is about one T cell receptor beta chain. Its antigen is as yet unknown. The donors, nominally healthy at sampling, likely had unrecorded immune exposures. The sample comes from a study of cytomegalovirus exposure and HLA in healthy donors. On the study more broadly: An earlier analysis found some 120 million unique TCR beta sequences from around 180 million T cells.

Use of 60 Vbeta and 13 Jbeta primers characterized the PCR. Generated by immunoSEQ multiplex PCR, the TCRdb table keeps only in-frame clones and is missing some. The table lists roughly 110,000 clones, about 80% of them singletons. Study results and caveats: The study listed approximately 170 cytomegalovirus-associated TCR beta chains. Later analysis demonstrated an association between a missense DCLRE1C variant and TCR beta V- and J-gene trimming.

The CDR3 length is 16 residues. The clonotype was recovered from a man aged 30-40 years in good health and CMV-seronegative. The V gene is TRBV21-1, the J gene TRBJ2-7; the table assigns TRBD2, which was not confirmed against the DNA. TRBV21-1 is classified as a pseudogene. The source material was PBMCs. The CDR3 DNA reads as TGTGCCAGCAGCAAATCCCCACGGTCGAGTATATACGAGCAGTACTTC. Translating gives CASSKSPRSSIYEQYF.